The 8 T cell receptor beta chains in this list originate from one sample, sequenced in a study of T cells in pancreatic ductal adenocarcinoma (dated by TCRdb to about 2017). Selected pancreatic ductal adenocarcinoma patients had undergone surgery without neoadjuvant therapy. The library was produced with the immunoSEQ multiplex PCR assay. Imported from immuneACCESS, the table was reduced by TCRdb to in-frame sequences with V and J called. These copies leave out some clones; in studies compared against another copy, an unresolved V gene accounts for under half, and the cause of the remainder is not known. For this sample there are approximately 5,400 clones; around three quarters appear just once. Approximately 8.8% of the sample goes to the ten largest clones. The sample taken for sequencing was pancreatic tumor tissue. Receptors originate from a human donor with pancreatic ductal adenocarcinoma.

The chain uses TRBV7-3 and TRBJ1-5; D possibly corresponds to TRBD1 (5 bases). CDR1 is SGHTA and CDR2 is FQGTGA in the germline V gene. CDR3 length equals 18 residues. V lost 7 bases and J 0 bases, leaving 22 bases between the germline ends. DNA of the CDR3: TGTGCCAGCATCACCCCCTCGCCGGGACTGGCTAGCAATCAGCCCCAGCATTTT. The encoded protein is CASITPSPGLASNQPQHF.

This clone was counted only a few times. The gene calls are TRBV7-2 and TRBJ1-1; tentatively, D is TRBD1 (6 bases). The CDR3 sequence is 13 residues long. Trimming cost V 5 bases and J 4 bases, with 11 bases left between them. Germline lookup yields CDR1 SGHTA and CDR2 FQGNSA. This chain's CDR3 is CASSPTGSTEAFF. As DNA, the CDR3 is TGTGCCAGCAGCCCCACAGGGAGCACTGAAGCTTTCTTT.

This chain links TRBV27 with TRBJ1-3, with 8 bases that match TRBD1. The CDR3 extends over 17 amino acids. Germline V gene sequence: CDR1 MNHEY, CDR2 SMNVEV (reference sequence). Trimming removed 6 bases from V and 0 bases from J; junction bases left unmatched: 10. The CDR3 bases are TGTGCCAGCAGGGGCGGACAGGGAGGGTACTCTGGAAACACCATATATTTT. Protein: CASRGGQGGYSGNTIYF.

The CDR3 DNA is TGTGCCTGGAGTACAGGACAGAGAGCTTACGAGCAGTACTTC. This gives the protein CAWSTGQRAYEQYF. The gene calls are TRBV30 and TRBJ2-7; tentative D call: TRBD1 (6 bases). Trimming shortened V by 2 bases and J by 4 bases, and 15 bases separated the two germline ends. Germline V gene sequence: CDR1 GTSNPN, CDR2 SVGIG (reference sequence). CDR3 size: 14 residues.

The chain recombines TRBV7-2 with TRBJ1-1, with D possibly TRBD1 on 6 matching bases. V was pared by 6 bases and J by 0 bases, with 8 bases between. Germline V gene lookup returns CDR1 SGHTA and CDR2 FQGNSA. This CDR3 is 13 amino acids long. CDR3 coding DNA: TGTGCCAGCAGGACAGGTATGAACACTGAAGCTTTCTTT. Translation: CASRTGMNTEAFF.

V and J are TRBV19 and TRBJ1-1, with D tentatively TRBD1 (5 bases). The germline V gene has CDR1 LNHDA and CDR2 SQIVND (reference sequence). This CDR3 is built from 16 residues. Trimming took 6 bases from V and 1 from J, leaving 18 bases between them. This chain's CDR3 is CASSWGLGRTNTEAFF. DNA of the CDR3: TGTGCCAGTAGCTGGGGCCTCGGACGGACGAACACTGAAGCTTTCTTT.

The V call is TRBV2, the J call TRBJ2-7; tentatively, D is TRBD2 (5 bases). Trimming took off 1 base at V and 3 bases at J, with 13 bases between the two ends. Germline CDR1 is SNHLY and CDR2 is FYNNEI. This CDR3 has 15 residues. The CDR3: CASSEEPVGGYEQYF. The DNA of the CDR3 is TGTGCCAGCAGTGAAGAGCCAGTTGGAGGCTACGAGCAGTACTTC.

The chain employs TRBV4-3 and TRBJ2-3; 8 bases agree with TRBD2. With V trimmed by 1 base and J by 0 bases, 6 bases remained unmatched. This CDR3 has 17 amino acids. CDR1 and CDR2 from the germline V gene are LGHNA and YSLEER. This CDR3 reads CASSQGAGGPSTDTQYF. DNA of the CDR3: TGCGCCAGCAGCCAAGGGGCGGGGGGACCTAGCACAGATACGCAGTATTTT.